This T cell receptor beta chain came from a study of T cell responses to AZD1222 COVID-19 vaccine. As concerns this clone: Its antigen is as yet unknown.

Study-wide results and limits: The donors showed a predominance of white British ancestry and of females, with possible underestimation of clonal diversity. None of the repertoires were sampled until the peak T cell response had passed.

The table came from immunoSEQ multiplex PCR; TCRdb's copy has only in-frame clones and leaves some out. The profile shows over 120,000 clones, around 90% of them singletons. There are 13 residues in the CDR3. V shed 8 bases and J 6 bases; nucleotides not matched to a gene: 4. The germline V gene encodes CDR1 MNHEY and CDR2 SMNVEV (reference sequence). This rearrangement joins TRBV27 to TRBJ1-5, with 10 bases that match TRBD1. The starting material was peripheral blood, obtained on day 0 of AZD1222 vaccination. The receptor was isolated from an adult in good health. This CDR3 reads CASADRGGQPQHF. The CDR3 nucleotides are TGTGCCAGCGCGGACAGGGGGGGTCAGCCCCAGCATTTT.